This T cell receptor (beta chain) was sequenced in a study of T cell changes during pregnancy in multiple sclerosis. There are 13 residues in the CDR3. The germline V gene has CDR1 PRHDT and CDR2 FYEKMQ (reference sequence). V lost 1 base to trimming and J lost 9 bases, with 10 bases between them. The data were produced by immunoSEQ multiplex PCR, yet TCRdb's version contains in-frame clones alone and is incomplete. The sample holds approximately 30,000 clones; roughly 89% are singletons and the top ten take about 8%. The specimen was CD8+ T cells from peripheral blood mononuclear cells, collected before pregnancy. The rearrangement links TRBV13 to TRBJ2-1, with D maybe TRBD2 (7 bases). The TCR sequence derives from a female donor with multiple sclerosis, enrolled in a pregnancy study. CDR3 loop: CASSLVGGVEQFF. Written as DNA, the CDR3 is TGTGCCAGCAGCTTAGTAGGGGGGGTTGAGCAGTTCTTC.